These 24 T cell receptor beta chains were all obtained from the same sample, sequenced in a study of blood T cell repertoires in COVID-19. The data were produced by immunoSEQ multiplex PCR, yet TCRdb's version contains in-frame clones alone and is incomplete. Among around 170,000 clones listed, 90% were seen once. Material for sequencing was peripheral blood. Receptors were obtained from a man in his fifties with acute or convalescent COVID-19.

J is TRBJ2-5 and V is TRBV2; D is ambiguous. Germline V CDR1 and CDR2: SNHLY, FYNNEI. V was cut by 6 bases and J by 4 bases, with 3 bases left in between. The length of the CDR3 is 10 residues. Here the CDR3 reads CASRAETQYF. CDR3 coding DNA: TGTGCCAGCAGAGCAGAGACCCAGTACTTC.

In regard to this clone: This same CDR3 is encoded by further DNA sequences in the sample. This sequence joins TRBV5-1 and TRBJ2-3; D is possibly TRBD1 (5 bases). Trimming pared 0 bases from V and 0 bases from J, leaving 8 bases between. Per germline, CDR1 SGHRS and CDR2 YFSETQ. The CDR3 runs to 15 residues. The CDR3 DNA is TGCGCCAGCAGCTTGGGGTCAGGGAGCACAGATACGCAGTATTTT. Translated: CASSLGSGSTDTQYF. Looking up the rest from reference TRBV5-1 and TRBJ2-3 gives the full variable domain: KAGVTQTPRYLIKTRGQQVTLSCSPISGHRSVSWYQQTPGQGLQFLFEYFSETQRNKGNFPGRFSGRQFSNSRSEMNVSTLELGDSALYLCASSLGSGSTDTQYFGPGTRLTVL.

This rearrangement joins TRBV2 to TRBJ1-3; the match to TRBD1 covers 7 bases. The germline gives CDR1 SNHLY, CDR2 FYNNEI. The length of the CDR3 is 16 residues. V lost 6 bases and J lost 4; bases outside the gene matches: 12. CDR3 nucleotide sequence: TGTGCCAGCAGCAAGGGACAGCCGGGGCGCGGAAACACCATATATTTT. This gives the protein CASSKGQPGRGNTIYF.

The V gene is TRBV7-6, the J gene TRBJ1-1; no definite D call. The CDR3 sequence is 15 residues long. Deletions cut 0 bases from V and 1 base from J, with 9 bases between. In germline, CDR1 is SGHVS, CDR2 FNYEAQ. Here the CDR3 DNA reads TGTGCCAGCAGCTTAGCTAACAATCAGAACACTGAAGCTTTCTTT. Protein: CASSLANNQNTEAFF.

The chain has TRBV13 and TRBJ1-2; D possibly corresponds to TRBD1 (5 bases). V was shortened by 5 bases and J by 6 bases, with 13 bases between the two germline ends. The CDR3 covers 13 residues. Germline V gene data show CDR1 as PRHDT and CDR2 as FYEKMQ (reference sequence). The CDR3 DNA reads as TGTGCCAGCAGCCCATCATCAGGGAATGGCTACACCTTC. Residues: CASSPSSGNGYTF.

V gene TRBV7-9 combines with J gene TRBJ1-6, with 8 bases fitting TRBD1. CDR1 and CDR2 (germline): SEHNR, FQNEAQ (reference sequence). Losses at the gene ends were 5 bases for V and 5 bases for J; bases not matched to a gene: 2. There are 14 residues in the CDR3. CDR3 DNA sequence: TGTGCCAGCAGCGGACAGGGTAATAATTCACCCCTCCACTTT. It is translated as CASSGQGNNSPLHF.

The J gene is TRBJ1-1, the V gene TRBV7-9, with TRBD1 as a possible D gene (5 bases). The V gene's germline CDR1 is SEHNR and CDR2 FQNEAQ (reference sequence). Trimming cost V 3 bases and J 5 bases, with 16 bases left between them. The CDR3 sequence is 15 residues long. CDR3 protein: CASSFVPPEGTEAFF. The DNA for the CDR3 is TGTGCCAGCAGCTTCGTTCCACCGGAGGGGACTGAAGCTTTCTTT.

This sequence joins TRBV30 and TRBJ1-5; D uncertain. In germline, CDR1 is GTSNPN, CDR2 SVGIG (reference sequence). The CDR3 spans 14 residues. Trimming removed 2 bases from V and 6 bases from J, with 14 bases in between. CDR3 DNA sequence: TGTGCCTGGAGTAGGTTGGGCGGGCCTCAGCCCCAGCATTTT. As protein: CAWSRLGGPQPQHF.

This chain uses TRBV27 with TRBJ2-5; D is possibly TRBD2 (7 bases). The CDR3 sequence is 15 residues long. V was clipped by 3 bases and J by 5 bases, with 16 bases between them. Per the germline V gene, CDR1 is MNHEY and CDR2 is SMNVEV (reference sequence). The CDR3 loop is CASSFRRGPGETQYF. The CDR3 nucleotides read TGTGCCAGCAGTTTCCGGCGGGGGCCCGGCGAGACCCAGTACTTC.

This chain's CDR3 is CATSRDFRETQYF. The CDR3 DNA follows: TGTGCCACCAGCAGAGATTTCCGAGAGACCCAGTACTTC. The gene calls are TRBV15 and TRBJ2-5; D is unclear. CDR1 is LNHNV and CDR2 is YYDKDF in the germline V gene (reference sequence). The CDR3 consists of 13 residues. Trimming removed 0 bases at V and 4 bases at J, with 6 bases between.

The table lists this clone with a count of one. CDR3 sequence reads: CASSPRTGTGEHEQFF. CDR3 nucleotide sequence: TGTGCCAGCAGCCCGAGGACCGGGACAGGGGAGCACGAGCAGTTCTTC. This chain joins TRBV7-3 and TRBJ2-1; 10 bases fit TRBD1. The CDR3 runs to 16 residues. Germline loops: CDR1 SGHTA, CDR2 FQGTGA. V gave up 5 bases and J gave up 10 bases; unmatched junction bases: 14.

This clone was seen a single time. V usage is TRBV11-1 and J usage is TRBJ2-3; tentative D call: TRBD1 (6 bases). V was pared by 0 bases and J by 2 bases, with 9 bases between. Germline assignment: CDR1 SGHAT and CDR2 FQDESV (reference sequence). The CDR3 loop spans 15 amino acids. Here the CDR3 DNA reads TGTGCCAGCAGCTTAGCGGGGGCGATCACAGATACGCAGTATTTT. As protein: CASSLAGAITDTQYF.

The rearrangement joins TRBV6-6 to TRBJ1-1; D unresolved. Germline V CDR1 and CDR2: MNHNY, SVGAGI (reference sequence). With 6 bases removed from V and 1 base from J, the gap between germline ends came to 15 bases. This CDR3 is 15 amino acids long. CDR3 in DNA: TGTGCCAGCAGAACCCTACCGCCCGGGAACACTGAAGCTTTCTTT. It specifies CASRTLPPGNTEAFF.

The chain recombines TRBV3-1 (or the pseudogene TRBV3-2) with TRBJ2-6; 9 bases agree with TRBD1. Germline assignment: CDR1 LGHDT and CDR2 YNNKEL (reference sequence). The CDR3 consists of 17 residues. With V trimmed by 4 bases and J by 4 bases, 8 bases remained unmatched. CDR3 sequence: CASSLTWTGAGANVLTF. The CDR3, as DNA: TGTGCCAGCAGCCTCACCTGGACAGGGGCCGGGGCCAACGTCCTGACTTTC.

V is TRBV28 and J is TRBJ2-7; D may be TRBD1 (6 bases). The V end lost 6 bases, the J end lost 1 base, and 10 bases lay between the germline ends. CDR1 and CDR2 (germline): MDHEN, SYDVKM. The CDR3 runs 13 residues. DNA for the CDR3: TGTGCCAGCAGCCCAGGGGCTTCCTACGAGCAGTACTTC. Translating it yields CASSPGASYEQYF.

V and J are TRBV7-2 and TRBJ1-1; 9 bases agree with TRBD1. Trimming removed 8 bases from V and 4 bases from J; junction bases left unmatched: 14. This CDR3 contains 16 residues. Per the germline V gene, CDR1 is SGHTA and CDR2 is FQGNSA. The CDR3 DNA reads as TGTGCCAGCGGTAAATCCGGGACAGGGATGCGCACTGAAGCTTTCTTT. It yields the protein CASGKSGTGMRTEAFF.

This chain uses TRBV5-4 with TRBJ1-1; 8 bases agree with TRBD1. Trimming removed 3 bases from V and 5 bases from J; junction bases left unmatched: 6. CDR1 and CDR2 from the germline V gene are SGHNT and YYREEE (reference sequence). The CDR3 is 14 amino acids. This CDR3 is CASSSDRGVTEAFF. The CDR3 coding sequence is TGTGCCAGCAGCTCCGACAGGGGTGTTACTGAAGCTTTCTTT.

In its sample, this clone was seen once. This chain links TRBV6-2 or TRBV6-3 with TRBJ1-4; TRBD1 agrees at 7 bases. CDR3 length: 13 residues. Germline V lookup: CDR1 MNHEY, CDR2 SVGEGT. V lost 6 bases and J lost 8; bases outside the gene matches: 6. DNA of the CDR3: TGTGCCAGCAGCGTCCGGGACAGCGAAAAACTGTTTTTT. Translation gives CASSVRDSEKLFF.

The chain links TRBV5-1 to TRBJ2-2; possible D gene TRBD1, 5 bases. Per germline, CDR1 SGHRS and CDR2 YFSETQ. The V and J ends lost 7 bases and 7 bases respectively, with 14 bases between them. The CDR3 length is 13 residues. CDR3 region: CASARDSGGELFF. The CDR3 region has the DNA TGCGCCAGCGCCAGGGATTCCGGCGGGGAGCTGTTTTTT.

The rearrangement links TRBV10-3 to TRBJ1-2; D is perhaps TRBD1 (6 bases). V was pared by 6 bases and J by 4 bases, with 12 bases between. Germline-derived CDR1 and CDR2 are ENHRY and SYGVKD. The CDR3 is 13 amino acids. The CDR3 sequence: CAISAQGPYGYTF. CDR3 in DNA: TGTGCCATCAGCGCACAGGGCCCCTATGGCTACACCTTC.

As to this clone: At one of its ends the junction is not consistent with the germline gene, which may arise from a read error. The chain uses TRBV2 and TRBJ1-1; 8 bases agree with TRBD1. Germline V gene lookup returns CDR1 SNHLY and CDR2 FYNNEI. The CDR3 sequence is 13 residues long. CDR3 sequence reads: CASSKWTGSHSGF. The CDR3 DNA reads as TGTGCCAGCAGCAAATGGACAGGGAGCCATTCGGGGTTT.

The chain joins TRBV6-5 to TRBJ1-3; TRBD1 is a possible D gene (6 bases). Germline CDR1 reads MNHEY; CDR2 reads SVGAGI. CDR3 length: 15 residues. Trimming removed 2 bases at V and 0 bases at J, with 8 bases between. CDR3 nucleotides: TGTGCCAGCAGTTACGGACAGAGCTCTGGAAACACCATATATTTT. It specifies CASSYGQSSGNTIYF.

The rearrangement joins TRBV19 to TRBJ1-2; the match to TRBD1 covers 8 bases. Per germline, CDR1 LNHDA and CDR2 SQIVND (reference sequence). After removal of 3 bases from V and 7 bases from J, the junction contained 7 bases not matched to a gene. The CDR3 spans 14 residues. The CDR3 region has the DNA TGTGCCAGTAGTATTCAGGGGGCGCCATCTGGCTACACCTTC. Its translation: CASSIQGAPSGYTF.

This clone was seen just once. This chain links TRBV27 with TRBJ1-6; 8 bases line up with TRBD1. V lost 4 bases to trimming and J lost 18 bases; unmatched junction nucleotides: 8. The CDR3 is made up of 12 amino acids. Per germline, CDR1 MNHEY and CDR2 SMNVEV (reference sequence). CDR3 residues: CASSSPTGATHF. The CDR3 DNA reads TGTGCCAGCAGTTCCCCGACAGGGGCTACCCACTTT.